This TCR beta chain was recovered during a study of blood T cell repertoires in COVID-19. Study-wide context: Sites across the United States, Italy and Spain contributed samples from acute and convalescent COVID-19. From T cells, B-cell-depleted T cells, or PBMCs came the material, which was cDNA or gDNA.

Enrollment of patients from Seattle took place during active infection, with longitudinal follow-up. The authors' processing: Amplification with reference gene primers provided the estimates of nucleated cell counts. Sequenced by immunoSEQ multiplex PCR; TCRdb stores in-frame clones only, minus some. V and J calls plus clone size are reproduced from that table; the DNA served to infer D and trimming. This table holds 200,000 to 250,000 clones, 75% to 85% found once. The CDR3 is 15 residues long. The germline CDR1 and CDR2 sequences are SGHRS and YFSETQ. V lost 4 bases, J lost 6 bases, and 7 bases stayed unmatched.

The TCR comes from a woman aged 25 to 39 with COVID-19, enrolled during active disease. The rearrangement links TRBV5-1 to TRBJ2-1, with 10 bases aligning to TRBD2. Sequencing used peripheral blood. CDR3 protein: CASSRLAGASNEQFF. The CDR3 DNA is TGCGCCAGCAGCCGTCTAGCGGGGGCCTCCAATGAGCAGTTCTTC.